Presented here are 23 T cell receptor beta chains from one specimen sequenced in a study of blood T cell repertoires in COVID-19. Measured with immunoSEQ multiplex PCR; TCRdb has only the in-frame clones, and not every one. The sample yields around 80,000 clones, more than 60% seen once. The specimen sequenced was peripheral blood. The receptors were gathered from a woman over 75 with active or convalescent COVID-19.

The V and J genes are TRBV7-2 and TRBJ1-1; 7 bases match TRBD1. V lost 1 base and J lost 5; bases outside the gene matches: 4. Germline V gene sequence: CDR1 SGHTA, CDR2 FQGNSA. The CDR3 covers 14 residues. The CDR3 DNA follows: TGTGCCAGCAGCTTAGATACAGGGGTTACTGAAGCTTTCTTT. Protein product: CASSLDTGVTEAFF.

This rearrangement joins TRBV7-3 to TRBJ2-3; 10 positions match TRBD2. The germline V gene encodes CDR1 SGHTA and CDR2 FQGTGA. J lost 4 bases, V lost 1 base, and 17 bases had no gene match. The CDR3 sequence is 20 residues long. CDR3 in DNA: TGTGCCAGCAGCTTAAGTATCCCTCAGGAGCGGGGGGGCGCGGCAGATACGCAGTATTTT. Amino acids: CASSLSIPQERGGAADTQYF. The variable domain in full, with the rest retrieved from reference TRBV7-3 and TRBJ2-3, is GAGVSQTPSNKVTEKGKYVELRCDPISGHTALYWYRQSLGQGPEFLIYFQGTGAADDSGLPNDRFFAVRPEGSVSTLKIQRTERGDSAVYLCASSLSIPQERGGAADTQYFGPGTRLTVL.

V and J are TRBV6-5 and TRBJ2-7, with TRBD1 matching over 12 bases. J gave up 6 bases and V 4 bases, and 7 bases lay outside the gene matches. CDR3 length: 15 amino acids. The germline gives CDR1 MNHEY, CDR2 SVGAGI. CDR3 bases: TGTGCCAGCAGTTTCGCGGGACAGGGGGCTGGCGAGCAGTACTTC. Protein: CASSFAGQGAGEQYF.

This clone was recorded once. The V and J genes are TRBV19 and TRBJ2-1; 9 bases are shared with TRBD2. CDR3 length equals 16 residues. Losses at the gene ends were 3 bases for V and 3 bases for J; bases not matched to a gene: 6. Germline CDR1 LNHDA, CDR2 SQIVND (reference sequence). In DNA form, the CDR3 reads TGTGCCAGTAGTATGAGTAGCGGGGGAAACTACAATGAGCAGTTCTTC. Amino acids: CASSMSSGGNYNEQFF. Supplemented by reference TRBV19 and TRBJ2-1, the full variable domain reads DGGITQSPKYLFRKEGQNVTLSCEQNLNHDAMYWYRQDPGQGLRLIYYSQIVNDFQKGDIAEGYSVSREKKESFPLTVTSAQKNPTAFYLCASSMSSGGNYNEQFFGPGTRLTVL.

This chain links TRBV7-2 with TRBJ1-1; D remains ambiguous. V lost 4 bases to trimming and J lost 11 bases, with 11 bases between them. The CDR3 loop spans 11 amino acids. Germline values: CDR1 SGHTA, CDR2 FQGNSA. The CDR3 DNA is TGTGCCAGCAGCTCCCGACCACAGGCTTTCTTT. It translates to CASSSRPQAFF.

This clone was counted between two and nine times. The rearrangement joins TRBV6-6 to TRBJ2-7, with TRBD2 as a possible D gene (5 bases). Germline values: CDR1 MNHNY, CDR2 SVGAGI (reference sequence). V was cut by 0 bases and J by 6 bases, with 12 bases left in between. The CDR3 consists of 14 residues. The CDR3 region is CASSYSARTSEQYF. In nucleotides, the CDR3 is TGTGCCAGCAGTTACTCTGCTCGCACTAGCGAGCAGTACTTC.

The CDR3: CASRSGTSTDTQYF. The CDR3 DNA reads TGCGCCAGCAGATCCGGGACTAGCACAGATACGCAGTATTTT. The V gene is TRBV10-2, the J gene TRBJ2-3, with D perhaps matching TRBD2 (6 bases). Germline values: CDR1 WSHSY, CDR2 SAAADI. The V end was cut by 6 bases, the J end by 0 bases, with 10 bases between. The CDR3 is 14 amino acids.

The chain recombines TRBV2 with TRBJ2-3; D remains ambiguous. V gave up 4 bases and J gave up 3 bases, with 8 bases separating them. The CDR3 extends over 13 amino acids. Germline assignment: CDR1 SNHLY and CDR2 FYNNEI. In DNA form, the CDR3 reads TGTGCCAGCAGTGCAGGTAGAACAGATACGCAGTATTTT. Translation gives CASSAGRTDTQYF.

This clone was seen a handful of times. The CDR3 sequence is CASSVLDRDGYTF. The DNA of the CDR3 is TGTGCCAGCAGCGTATTAGACAGGGACGGCTACACCTTC. This chain joins TRBV9 and TRBJ1-2; 7 bases fit TRBD1. The CDR3 extends over 13 amino acids. Germline values: CDR1 SGDLS, CDR2 YYNGEE. V shed 1 base, J shed 8 bases, and the junction held 5 bases outside the gene matches.

This clone was counted only a few times. J is TRBJ2-2 and V is TRBV6-4; weak D call: TRBD2 (5 bases). With 6 bases removed from V and 5 bases from J, the gap between germline ends came to 13 bases. There are 14 residues in the CDR3. Looked up from germline, CDR1 is MRHNA and CDR2 is SNTAGT. For the CDR3, the DNA is TGTGCCAGCAGGAGGGAAGGGAGTACCGGGGAGCTGTTTTTT. Its protein product is CASRREGSTGELFF.

The gene calls are TRBV19 and TRBJ2-1, with D perhaps TRBD1 (6 bases). The CDR3 is made up of 14 amino acids. V was trimmed by 5 bases and J by 1 base, leaving 9 bases between them. Germline-derived CDR1 and CDR2 are LNHDA and SQIVND (reference sequence). The CDR3 is CASSLDSSYNEQFF. The CDR3, as DNA: TGTGCCAGTAGTTTGGACAGTTCCTACAATGAGCAGTTCTTC.

The V call is TRBV13, the J call TRBJ1-1, with a tentative D call TRBD1 (6 bases). The CDR3 is 13 amino acids. CDR1 is PRHDT, CDR2 FYEKMQ, per germline (reference sequence). Trimming cost V 4 bases and J 11 bases, with 17 bases left between them. In nucleotides, the CDR3 is TGTGCCAGCAGCTGGGGGCAGGGTGGTTTGGCTTTCTTT. Encoded protein: CASSWGQGGLAFF.

CDR3 coding DNA: TGTGCCAGCAGCTTAAGGTGGGGGACAGCCTATGGCTACACCTTC. This gives the protein CASSLRWGTAYGYTF. The V call is TRBV11-2, the J call TRBJ1-2, with TRBD1 matching over 7 bases. Germline CDR1 is SGHAT and CDR2 is FQNNGV. The CDR3 loop spans 15 amino acids. The J segment lost 4 bases and the V segment lost 2 bases, leaving 7 bases of the junction unmatched.

The CDR3 is CASNRGTDTEAFF. DNA for the CDR3: TGCGCCAGCAACAGGGGTACGGACACTGAAGCTTTCTTT. The chain uses TRBV5-1 and TRBJ1-1; 7 nucleotides align to TRBD1. Trimming took 6 bases from V and 3 from J; bases not matched to a gene: 5. CDR1 SGHRS and CDR2 YFSETQ come from the germline V gene. CDR3 size: 13 residues.

The chain has TRBV6-2 or TRBV6-3 and TRBJ1-1; 7 positions match TRBD1. V gave up 6 bases and J gave up 6 bases; unmatched junction bases: 1. The germline CDR1 and CDR2 sequences are MNHEY and SVGEGT. This CDR3 contains 11 residues. The DNA of the CDR3 is TGTGCCAGCAGCCAGGGGGCTGAAGCTTTCTTT. Translating gives CASSQGAEAFF.

This chain joins TRBV30 and TRBJ1-5; D remains ambiguous. V gave up 4 bases and J gave up 3 bases, with 7 bases separating them. The CDR3 runs 12 residues. Germline values: CDR1 GTSNPN, CDR2 SVGIG (reference sequence). This CDR3 reads CAWNQDNQPQHF. CDR3 DNA sequence: TGTGCCTGGAATCAGGACAATCAGCCCCAGCATTTT.

CDR3 nucleotides: TGTGCCACCAGCCTTCATACAGGCGTAGAGACCCAGTACTTC. Protein sequence: CATSLHTGVETQYF. The chain combines TRBV15 with TRBJ2-5, with D possibly being TRBD1 (5 bases). V was cut by 5 bases and J by 4 bases, with 14 bases left in between. The CDR3 extends over 14 amino acids. Germline V CDR1 and CDR2: LNHNV, YYDKDF (reference sequence).

V is TRBV9 and J is TRBJ2-1; perhaps TRBD2 as D (6 bases). This CDR3 spans 13 amino acids. CDR1 SGDLS and CDR2 YYNGEE come from the germline V gene. V lost 6 bases, J lost 6 bases, and 13 bases lay in between. The chain's CDR3 is CASNRDSSNEQFF. Written as DNA, the CDR3 is TGTGCCAGCAACCGGGACTCTAGCAATGAGCAGTTCTTC.

The chain joins TRBV10-1 to TRBJ1-5; tentative D call: TRBD1 (5 bases). Deletions cut 0 bases from V and 1 base from J, with 13 bases between. The germline CDR1 and CDR2 sequences are WNHNN and SYGVQD (reference sequence). The CDR3 totals 17 residues. Written as DNA, the CDR3 is TGCGCCAGCAGTGAGTCCGCAGGGATTGGGAGCAATCAGCCCCAGCATTTT. It encodes CASSESAGIGSNQPQHF.

The CDR3 nucleotides are TGTGCCAGCAGCGACTCGGGGACTAGCGGGGGAGCAGATACGCAGTATTTT. As protein: CASSDSGTSGGADTQYF. This chain joins TRBV9 and TRBJ2-3; 14 bases match TRBD2. V lost 3 bases and J lost 4; bases outside the gene matches: 7. The CDR3 loop spans 17 amino acids. Germline-derived CDR1 and CDR2 are SGDLS and YYNGEE. Full variable domain (rest looked up from reference TRBV9 and TRBJ2-3): DSGVTQTPKHLITATGQRVTLRCSPRSGDLSVYWYQQSLDQGLQFLIQYYNGEERAKGNILERFSAQQFPDLHSELNLSSLELGDSALYFCASSDSGTSGGADTQYFGPGTRLTVL.

The chain has TRBV19 and TRBJ1-1, with D perhaps TRBD1 (5 bases). V lost 10 bases to trimming and J lost 1 base, with 10 bases between them. The CDR3 length is 12 residues. Germline lookup yields CDR1 LNHDA and CDR2 SQIVND (reference sequence). The CDR3 sequence: CAIRTGNTEAFF. CDR3 nucleotide sequence: TGTGCCATCCGTACAGGGAACACTGAAGCTTTCTTT.

This clone appeared many times. This chain uses TRBV14 with TRBJ1-1; no clear D gene. V was pared by 0 bases and J by 3 bases, with 14 bases between. Germline CDR1 SGHDN, CDR2 FVKESK. This CDR3 contains 16 residues. CDR3 nucleotide sequence: TGTGCCAGCAGCCAAGAAGTTAGTAGGAGGGACACTGAAGCTTTCTTT. This codes for CASSQEVSRRDTEAFF.

This rearrangement joins TRBV3-1 (or the pseudogene TRBV3-2) to TRBJ2-3; 10 bases map to TRBD1. With 2 bases clipped from V and 5 bases from J, the junction kept 25 bases outside the gene matches. Germline V gene sequence: CDR1 LGHDT, CDR2 YNNKEL (reference sequence). The CDR3 length is 22 residues. CDR3 protein: CASSQSLKKGQGQVVPVDTQYF. DNA for the CDR3: TGTGCCAGCAGCCAATCATTGAAAAAGGGACAGGGGCAGGTTGTCCCAGTAGATACGCAGTATTTT.